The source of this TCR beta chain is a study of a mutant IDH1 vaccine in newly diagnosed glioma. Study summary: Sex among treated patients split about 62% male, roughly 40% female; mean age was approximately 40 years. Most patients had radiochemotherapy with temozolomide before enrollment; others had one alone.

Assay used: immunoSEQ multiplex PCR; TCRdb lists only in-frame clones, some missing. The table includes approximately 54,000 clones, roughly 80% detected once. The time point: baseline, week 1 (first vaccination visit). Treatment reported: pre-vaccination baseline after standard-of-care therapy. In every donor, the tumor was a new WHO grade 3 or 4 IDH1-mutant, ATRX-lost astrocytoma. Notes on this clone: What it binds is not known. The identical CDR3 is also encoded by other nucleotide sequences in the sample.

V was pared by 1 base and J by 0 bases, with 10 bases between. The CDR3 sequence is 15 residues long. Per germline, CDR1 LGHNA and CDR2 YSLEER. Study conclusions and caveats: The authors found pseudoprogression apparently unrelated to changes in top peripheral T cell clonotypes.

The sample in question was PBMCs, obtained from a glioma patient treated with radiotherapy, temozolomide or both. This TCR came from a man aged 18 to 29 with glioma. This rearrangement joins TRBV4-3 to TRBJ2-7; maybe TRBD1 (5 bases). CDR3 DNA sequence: TGCGCCAGCAGCCAAGTGGCGGACACCTCCTACGAGCAGTACTTC. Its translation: CASSQVADTSYEQYF.